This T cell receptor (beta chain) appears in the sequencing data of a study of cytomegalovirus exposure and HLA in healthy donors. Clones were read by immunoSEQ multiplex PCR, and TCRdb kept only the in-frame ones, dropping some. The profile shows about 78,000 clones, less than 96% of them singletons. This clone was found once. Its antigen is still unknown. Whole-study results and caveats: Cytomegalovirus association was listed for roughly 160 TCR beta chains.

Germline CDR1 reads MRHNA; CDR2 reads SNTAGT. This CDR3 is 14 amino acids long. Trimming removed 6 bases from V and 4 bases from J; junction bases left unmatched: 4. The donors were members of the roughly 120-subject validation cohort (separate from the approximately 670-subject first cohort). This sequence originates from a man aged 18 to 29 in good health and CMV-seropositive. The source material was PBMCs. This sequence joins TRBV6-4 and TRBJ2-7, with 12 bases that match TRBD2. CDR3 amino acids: CASSRLAGDYEQYF. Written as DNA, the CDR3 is TGTGCCAGCAGCCGACTAGCGGGGGATTACGAGCAGTACTTC.